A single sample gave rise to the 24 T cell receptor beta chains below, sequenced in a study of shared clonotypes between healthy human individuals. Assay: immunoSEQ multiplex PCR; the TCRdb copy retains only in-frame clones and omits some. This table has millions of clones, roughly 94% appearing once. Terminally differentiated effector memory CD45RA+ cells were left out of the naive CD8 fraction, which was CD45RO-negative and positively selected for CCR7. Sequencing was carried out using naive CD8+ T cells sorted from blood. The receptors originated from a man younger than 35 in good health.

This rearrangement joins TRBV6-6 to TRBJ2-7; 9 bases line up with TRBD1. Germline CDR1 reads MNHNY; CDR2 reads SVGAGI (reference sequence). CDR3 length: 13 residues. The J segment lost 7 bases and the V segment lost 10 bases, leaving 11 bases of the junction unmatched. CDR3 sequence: CATVGWDRDEQYF. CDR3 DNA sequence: TGTGCCACAGTTGGGTGGGACAGGGATGAGCAGTACTTC.

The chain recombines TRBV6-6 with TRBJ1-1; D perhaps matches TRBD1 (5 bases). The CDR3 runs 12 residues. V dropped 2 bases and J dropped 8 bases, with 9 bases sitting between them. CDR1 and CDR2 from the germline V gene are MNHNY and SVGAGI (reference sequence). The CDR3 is CASSYPDIEAFF. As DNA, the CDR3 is TGTGCCAGCAGTTACCCGGACATAGAAGCTTTCTTT.

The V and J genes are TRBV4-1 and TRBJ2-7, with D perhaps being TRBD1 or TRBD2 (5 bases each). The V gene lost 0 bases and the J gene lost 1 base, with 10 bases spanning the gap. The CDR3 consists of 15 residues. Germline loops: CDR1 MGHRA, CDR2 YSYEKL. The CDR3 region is CASSQDQGESYEQYF. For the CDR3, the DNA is TGCGCCAGCAGCCAAGATCAGGGAGAGTCCTACGAGCAGTACTTC.

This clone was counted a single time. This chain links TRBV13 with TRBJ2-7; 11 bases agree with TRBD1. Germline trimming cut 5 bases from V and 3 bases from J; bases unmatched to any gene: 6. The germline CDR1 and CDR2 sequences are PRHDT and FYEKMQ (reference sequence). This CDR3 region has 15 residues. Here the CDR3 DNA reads TGTGCCAGCAGCCCCGGGACAGGGGGAGGCTACGAGCAGTACTTC. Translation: CASSPGTGGGYEQYF.

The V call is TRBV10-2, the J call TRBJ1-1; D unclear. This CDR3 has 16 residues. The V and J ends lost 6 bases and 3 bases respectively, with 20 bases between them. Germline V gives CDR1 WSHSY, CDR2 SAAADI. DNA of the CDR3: TGCGCCAGCAGACAGACGGGCGGGATAGCCCACACTGAAGCTTTCTTT. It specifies CASRQTGGIAHTEAFF.

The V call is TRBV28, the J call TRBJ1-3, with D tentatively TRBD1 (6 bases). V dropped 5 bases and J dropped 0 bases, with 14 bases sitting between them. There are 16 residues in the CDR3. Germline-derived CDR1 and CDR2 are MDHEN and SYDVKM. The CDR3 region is CASSPPGQSSGNTIYF. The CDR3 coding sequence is TGTGCCAGCAGTCCTCCGGGACAAAGCTCTGGAAACACCATATATTTT.

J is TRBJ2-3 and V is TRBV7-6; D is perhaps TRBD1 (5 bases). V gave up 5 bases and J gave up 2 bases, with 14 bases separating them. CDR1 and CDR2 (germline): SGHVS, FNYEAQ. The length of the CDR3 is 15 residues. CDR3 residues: CASSQDKRTTDTQYF. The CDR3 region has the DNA TGTGCCAGCAGCCAGGACAAAAGGACCACAGATACGCAGTATTTT.

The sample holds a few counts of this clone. The CDR3 DNA follows: TGTGCCAGCGGCTACTTCGGCACAGATACGCAGTATTTT. This translates into CASGYFGTDTQYF. The genes are TRBV27 and TRBJ2-3; D gene unclear. Trimming shortened V by 8 bases and J by 1 base, and 10 bases separated the two germline ends. The CDR3 length is 13 residues. Germline CDR1 reads MNHEY; CDR2 reads SMNVEV (reference sequence).

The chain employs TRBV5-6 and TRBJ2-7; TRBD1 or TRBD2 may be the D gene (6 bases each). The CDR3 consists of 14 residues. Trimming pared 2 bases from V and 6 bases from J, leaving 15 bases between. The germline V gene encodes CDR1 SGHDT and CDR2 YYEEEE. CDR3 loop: CASSFGGLIGEQYF. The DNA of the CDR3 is TGTGCCAGCAGCTTCGGGGGCCTCATCGGCGAGCAGTACTTC.

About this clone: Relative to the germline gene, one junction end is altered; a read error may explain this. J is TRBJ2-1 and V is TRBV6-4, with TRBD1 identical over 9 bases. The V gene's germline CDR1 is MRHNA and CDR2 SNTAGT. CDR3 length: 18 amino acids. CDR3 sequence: CASIHPLGQDRGYHEQFF. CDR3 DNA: TGTGCCAGCATCCACCCCCTTGGGCAGGACAGGGGCTACCATGAGCAGTTCTTC.

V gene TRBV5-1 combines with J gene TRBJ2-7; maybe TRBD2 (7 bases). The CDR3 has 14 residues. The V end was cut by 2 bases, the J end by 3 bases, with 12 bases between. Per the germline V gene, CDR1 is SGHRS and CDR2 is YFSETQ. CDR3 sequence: CASSFRGANYEQYF. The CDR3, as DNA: TGCGCCAGCAGCTTCCGGGGGGCTAACTACGAGCAGTACTTC.

CDR3 bases: TGTGCCAGCAGGGAAGGGGGCGCGGAAGGCTACACCTTC. Protein sequence: CASREGGAEGYTF. This chain uses TRBV27 with TRBJ1-2; 7 nucleotides agree with TRBD1. Trimming at V came to 6 bases and at J to 8 bases, leaving 9 bases not matched to a gene. Germline values: CDR1 MNHEY, CDR2 SMNVEV (reference sequence). CDR3 length: 13 residues.

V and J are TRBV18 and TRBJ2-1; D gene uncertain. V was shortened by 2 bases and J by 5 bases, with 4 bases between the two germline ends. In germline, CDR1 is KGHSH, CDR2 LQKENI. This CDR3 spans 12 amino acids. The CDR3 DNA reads TGTGCCAGCTCACCAGTTAACAATGAGCAGTTCTTC. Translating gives CASSPVNNEQFF.

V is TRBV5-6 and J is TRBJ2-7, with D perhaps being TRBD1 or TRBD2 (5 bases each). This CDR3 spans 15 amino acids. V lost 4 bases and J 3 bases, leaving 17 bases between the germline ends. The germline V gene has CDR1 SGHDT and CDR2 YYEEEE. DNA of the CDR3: TGTGCCAGCAGCCTCGGGGTGGCAGGGCTCTACGAGCAGTACTTC. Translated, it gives CASSLGVAGLYEQYF.

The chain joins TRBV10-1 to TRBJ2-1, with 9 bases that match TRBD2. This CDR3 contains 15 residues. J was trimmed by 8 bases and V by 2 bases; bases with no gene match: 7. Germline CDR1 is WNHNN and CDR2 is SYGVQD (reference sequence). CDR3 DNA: TGCGCCAGCAGTGAGAGGCGGGAGGGCCGGGATGAGCAGTTCTTC. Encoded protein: CASSERREGRDEQFF.

CDR3: CASSLSEDEQFF. CDR3 DNA: TGTGCCAGCAGTTTATCCGAGGATGAGCAGTTCTTC. This chain uses TRBV27 with TRBJ2-1; D remains unclear. With 0 bases removed from V and 8 bases from J, the gap between germline ends came to 5 bases. CDR1 and CDR2 (germline): MNHEY, SMNVEV (reference sequence). This CDR3 has 12 amino acids.

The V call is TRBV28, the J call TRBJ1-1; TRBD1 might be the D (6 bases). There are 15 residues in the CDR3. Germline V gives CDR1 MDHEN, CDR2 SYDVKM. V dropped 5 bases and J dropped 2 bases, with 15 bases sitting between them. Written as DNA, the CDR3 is TGTGCCAGCAGTCCACACAGGGTTCTAAACACTGAAGCTTTCTTT. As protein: CASSPHRVLNTEAFF.

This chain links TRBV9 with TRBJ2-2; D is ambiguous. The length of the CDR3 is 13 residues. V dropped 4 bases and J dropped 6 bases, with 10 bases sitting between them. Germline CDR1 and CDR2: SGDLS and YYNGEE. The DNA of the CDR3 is TGTGCCAGCAGCCCCGATAACCCCGGGGAGCTGTTTTTT. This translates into CASSPDNPGELFF.

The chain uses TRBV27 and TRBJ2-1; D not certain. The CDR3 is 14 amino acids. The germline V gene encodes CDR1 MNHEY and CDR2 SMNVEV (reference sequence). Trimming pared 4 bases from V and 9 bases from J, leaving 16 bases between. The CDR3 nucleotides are TGTGCCAGCAGTTCGCTCCCCTTAGGTCCTGAGCAGTTCTTC. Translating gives CASSSLPLGPEQFF.

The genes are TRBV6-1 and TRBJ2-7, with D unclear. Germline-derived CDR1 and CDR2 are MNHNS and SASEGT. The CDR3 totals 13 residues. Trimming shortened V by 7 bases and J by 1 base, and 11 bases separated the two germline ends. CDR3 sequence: CASIVDGSYEQYF. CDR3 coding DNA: TGTGCCAGCATAGTGGACGGTTCCTACGAGCAGTACTTC.

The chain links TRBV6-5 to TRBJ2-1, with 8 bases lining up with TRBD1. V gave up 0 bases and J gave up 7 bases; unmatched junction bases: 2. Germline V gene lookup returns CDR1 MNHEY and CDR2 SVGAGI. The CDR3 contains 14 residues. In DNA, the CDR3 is TGTGCCAGCAGTTACTCGTGGACAGGGAATGAGCAGTTCTTC. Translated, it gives CASSYSWTGNEQFF.

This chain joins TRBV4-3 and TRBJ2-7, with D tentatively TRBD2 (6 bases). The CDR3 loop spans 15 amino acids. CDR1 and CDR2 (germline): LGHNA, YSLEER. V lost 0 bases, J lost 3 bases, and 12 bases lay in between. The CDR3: CASSQEAGTLYEQYF. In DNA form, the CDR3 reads TGCGCCAGCAGCCAAGAAGCCGGGACTCTCTACGAGCAGTACTTC.

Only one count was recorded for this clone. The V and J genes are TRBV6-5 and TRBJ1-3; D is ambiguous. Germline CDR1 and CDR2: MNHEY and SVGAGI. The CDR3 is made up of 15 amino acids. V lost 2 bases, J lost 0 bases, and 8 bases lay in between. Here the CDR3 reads CASSYDQYSGNTIYF. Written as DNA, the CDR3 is TGTGCCAGCAGTTACGATCAGTACTCTGGAAACACCATATATTTT.

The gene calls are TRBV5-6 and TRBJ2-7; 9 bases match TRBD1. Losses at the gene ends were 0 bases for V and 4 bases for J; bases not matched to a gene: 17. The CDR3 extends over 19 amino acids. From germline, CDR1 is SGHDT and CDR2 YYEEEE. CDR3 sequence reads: CASSLGGQGPPAPWYEQYF. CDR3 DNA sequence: TGTGCCAGCAGCTTGGGGGGACAGGGTCCCCCTGCCCCATGGTACGAGCAGTACTTC.